This is a list of T cell receptor beta chains from one sample in a study of T cells in tumors after PD-1 blockade. Clones were sequenced by immunoSEQ multiplex PCR, and TCRdb holds only the in-frame ones, with some missing. The profile shows roughly 8,500 clones, around 62% of them singletons. This specimen was tumor tissue, taken after anti-PD-1 treatment. These receptors all come from a human donor with basal cell carcinoma. Both conserved end residues are part of each CDR3.

j_call,v_call,cdr3_aa
TRBJ2-5,TRBV6-5,CASREGPETQYF
TRBJ1-3,TRBV3-1/TRBV3-2,CASSQRAQGDSGNTIYF
TRBJ2-7,TRBV2,CASMLGTYEQYF
TRBJ1-5,TRBV7-8,CASSLNDRGYSNQPQHF
TRBJ2-5,TRBV5-4,CASGGAGGYQETQYF
TRBJ1-2,TRBV7-2,CASSLDYRDGYTF
TRBJ1-3,TRBV29-1,CSVESQGVGNTIYF
TRBJ1-5,TRBV27,CASGDSYQPQHF
TRBJ1-3,TRBV9,CASSVSVASGNTIYF
TRBJ1-5,TRBV3-1/TRBV3-2,CASSQTRLNQPQHF
TRBJ2-7,TRBV2,CASSEQRGGTYEQYF
TRBJ2-5,TRBV18,CASSRQEETQYF
TRBJ2-1,TRBV27,CASSLSERGFWSSYNEQFF
TRBJ2-3,TRBV30,CAWSVRGRDTQYF
TRBJ1-5,TRBV27,CASSLFGYSNQPQHF
TRBJ2-2,TRBV23-1,CASRTSRGAVF
TRBJ2-6,TRBV28,CASTRQGTGANVLTF
TRBJ1-3,TRBV2,CASSLGTVSGNTIYF
TRBJ2-3,TRBV3-1/TRBV3-2,CASSQARQGFNTDTQYF
TRBJ2-2,TRBV19,CASSIRRVNLPGELFF
TRBJ2-7,TRBV11-3,CASSLRALAGDSYEQYF
TRBJ2-5,TRBV30,CAWSRDRGQTQYF
TRBJ2-1,TRBV18,CASSQLGGDLEQFF
TRBJ2-7,TRBV5-1,CASSLAGGIYEQYF
TRBJ2-5,TRBV5-1,CASSLADREETQYF
TRBJ1-2,TRBV9,CASSVGGRGSSVYGYTF
TRBJ1-1,TRBV5-6,CASSPSTARHTEAFF
TRBJ1-5,TRBV30,CAWSTNFGTAGGQPQHF
TRBJ1-6,TRBV30,CAWGAPSTGGNSPLHF
TRBJ2-5,TRBV4-2,CASSSGTSGGAEETQYF
TRBJ1-2,TRBV27,CASSQGTGGYGYTF
TRBJ2-3,TRBV2,CASTEGGYSTDTQYF
TRBJ2-7,TRBV2,CASSELSLGQGDYEQYF
TRBJ1-4,TRBV4-1,CASSQLNEKLFF
TRBJ1-5,TRBV6-1,CASSEGPVEPQHF
TRBJ1-1,TRBV7-6,CASSLGRNTEAFF
TRBJ2-2,TRBV5-1,CASSGRTSGDTGELFF
TRBJ2-1,TRBV6-6,CASTPDRVREQFF
TRBJ2-3,TRBV7-2,CASSLRIQITDTQYF
TRBJ1-5,TRBV7-9,CASSFGQLEPQHF
TRBJ1-1,TRBV5-1,CASSLGRGSTEAFF
TRBJ2-1,TRBV5-1,CASSLGLAGAVLRSYNEQFF
TRBJ1-2,TRBV30,CAYTGSRGYTF
TRBJ1-1,TRBV3-1/TRBV3-2,CASSRTGWSTEAFF
TRBJ1-2,TRBV6-4,CASSDSRTGGTF
TRBJ2-1,TRBV2,CASSEAAWDSYNEQFF
TRBJ1-1,TRBV5-4,CASSLGGTGEAFF
TRBJ2-5,TRBV9,CASSPHPLEGTQYF
TRBJ1-2,TRBV19,CASSIIPDTDGYTF
TRBJ2-7,TRBV27,CASSNLGGPSYEQYF
TRBJ2-3,TRBV9,CASSLLVRDTQYF